This T cell receptor (beta chain) originates from a study of vaccination effects on CD4 cells after COVID-19 (dated by TCRdb to the early 2020s). The study in broad terms: In the ViraFEST assay, PBMC were stimulated with viral peptide pools, and TCR sequencing was then used to find antigen-specific CD4+ T cell clonotypes based on their expansion. Each participant received two doses of an mRNA SARS-CoV-2 vaccine, either BNT162b2 or mRNA-1273. Around 2.1 million PBMC per well were cultured with 10 ug/ml peptides in IMDM containing about 5% human AB serum, about 9.7 IU/ml IL-2 and gentamicin. SARS-CoV-2 spike-specific CD4+ TCR repertoires from before and after mRNA vaccination were compared in COVID-19 convalescent patients and in infection-naive vaccine recipients. A total of some eleven COVID-19 convalescent patients and several SARS-CoV-2-naive healthy vaccine recipients were included in the full study. In the study, cultures from other donors were sequenced using the Oncomine TCR Beta short-read assay on an Illumina iSeq 100.

CDR1 and CDR2 are drawn from the germline V gene: MNHEY, SVGEGT. Spanning cysteine to phenylalanine, the CDR3 consists of 14 amino acids. Only the CDR3 DNA is retained, 42 bases long and in frame from the first base. V loses 2 bases of germline sequence and J loses 4 bases, and the interval between the two ends is 11 bases. What the authors observed across the whole study: Both infection-induced and vaccine-induced clones contracted markedly at late post-vaccination timepoints, which is consistent with waning T cell responses. In healthy vaccine recipients, vaccine-induced clones were almost all SARS-CoV-2 mono-reactive, with only 1 of 255 being cross-reactive with common cold coronaviruses. Limitations of the study were the small number of convalescent patients and the absence of early post-infection timepoints.

A remark on this clone: Its target antigen remains unknown. No clone much larger than this one lies a single base away; base qualities are absent.

To prepare the library, the immunoSEQ multiplex PCR assay was applied. TCR beta CDR3 sequencing was performed on DNA from the cultured, isolated CD4+ T cells. From the authors' description of their analysis: Non-productive TCR sequences were removed, reads were trimmed to the CDR3 region, and CDR3s of at least 7 amino acids were retained. Antigen-specific clonotypes were identified using the MANAFEST web app by comparison of expansion in peptide wells against reference cultures. To count as positive, a clone had to show expansion at FDR<0.05 compared with the reference and with all other wells, an odds ratio above 5, and a frequency above 0.1% in two replicate wells. Cross-reactive clonotypes were defined as significantly expanded in SARS-CoV-2 spike wells and in at least one common cold coronavirus spike condition. Using the stringdist R package, CDR3 similarity was measured by Levenshtein distance, and unrooted trees were constructed with ape in R 3.6.1. The clones in this table, taken by TCRdb from immuneACCESS, are in-frame only. Not every clone is retained; where verified, under half of the shortfall comes from an unresolved V gene, and the cause of the rest is unknown. V, J and clone size reflect that table, while D and trimming were determined from the DNA. The sample yields 35,000 to 40,000 clones; around 74% were counted once. Under 3% of the sample belongs to the ten largest clones.

After 10 to 11 days of culture, CD4+ T cells were isolated with the EasySep CD4+ T cell isolation kit. The absence of prior SARS-CoV-2 infection in healthy vaccine recipients was confirmed by negative nucleocapsid antibodies before and after vaccination. On days 3 and 7, half of the culture medium was replaced with fresh IL-2-containing medium. Unless noted otherwise, every peptide stimulation condition was grown in triplicate wells. PBMC were separated from whole blood using Ficoll-Paque Plus gradient centrifugation and were then either cryopreserved at -140C or used fresh. Genomic DNA was extracted from cultured CD4+ T cells with the QIAamp micro DNA kit.

The TCR sequence derives from a human donor who received a COVID-19 vaccine. The chain is made from TRBV6-2 or TRBV6-3 and TRBJ1-1, with TRBD1 perhaps the D gene, on 5 matching bases. This specimen consisted of CD4+ T cells from PBMCs cultured without peptide, obtained before COVID-19 vaccination. CDR3 protein: CASSYGSGRTEAFF. The bases are TGTGCCAGCAGTTACGGGTCAGGGCGCACTGAAGCTTTCTTT.